These 2 T cell receptor beta chains originate from one sample sequenced in a study of blood T cell repertoires in COVID-19. Profiling relied on immunoSEQ multiplex PCR, and the TCRdb table lists in-frame clones only, not all of them. The sample has about 170,000 clones, around 87% seen once; the top ten hold roughly 0.58%. What was sequenced was peripheral blood. The receptors originated from a man between 60 and 70 years old with COVID-19, enrolled during active disease.

In its sample, this clone was seen once. The same CDR3 is also encoded by other DNA sequences in this sample. The chain employs TRBV7-6 and TRBJ1-3, with 7 bases aligning to TRBD1. CDR1 is SGHVS, CDR2 FNYEAQ, per germline. The CDR3 sequence is 15 residues long. Trimming removed 5 bases from V and 0 bases from J; junction bases left unmatched: 4. The CDR3 DNA is TGTGCCAGCAGCGGACAGGCAGGCTCTGGAAACACCATATATTTT. Residues: CASSGQAGSGNTIYF.

As concerns this clone: Other DNA variants within this sample encode the same CDR3. The chain employs TRBV18 and TRBJ1-4; 7 positions agree with TRBD1. Germline V gene lookup returns CDR1 KGHSH and CDR2 LQKENI. The CDR3 contains 13 residues. The V and J ends lost 3 bases and 5 bases, in that order; junction bases with no gene match: 0. The CDR3 bases are TGTGCCAGCTCACCGGGACAGAATGAAAAACTGTTTTTT. This gives the protein CASSPGQNEKLFF.